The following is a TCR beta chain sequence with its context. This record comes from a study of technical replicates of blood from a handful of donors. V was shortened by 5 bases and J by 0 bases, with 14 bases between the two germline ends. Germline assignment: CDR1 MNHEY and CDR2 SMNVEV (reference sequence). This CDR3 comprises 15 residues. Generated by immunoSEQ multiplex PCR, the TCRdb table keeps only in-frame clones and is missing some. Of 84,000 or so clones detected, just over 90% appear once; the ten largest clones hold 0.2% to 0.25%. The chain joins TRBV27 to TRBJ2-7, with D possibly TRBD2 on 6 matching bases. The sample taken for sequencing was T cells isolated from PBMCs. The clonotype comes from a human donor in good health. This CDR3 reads CASSPHRDFSYEQYF. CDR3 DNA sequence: TGTGCCAGCAGTCCGCACCGGGACTTCTCCTACGAGCAGTACTTC.